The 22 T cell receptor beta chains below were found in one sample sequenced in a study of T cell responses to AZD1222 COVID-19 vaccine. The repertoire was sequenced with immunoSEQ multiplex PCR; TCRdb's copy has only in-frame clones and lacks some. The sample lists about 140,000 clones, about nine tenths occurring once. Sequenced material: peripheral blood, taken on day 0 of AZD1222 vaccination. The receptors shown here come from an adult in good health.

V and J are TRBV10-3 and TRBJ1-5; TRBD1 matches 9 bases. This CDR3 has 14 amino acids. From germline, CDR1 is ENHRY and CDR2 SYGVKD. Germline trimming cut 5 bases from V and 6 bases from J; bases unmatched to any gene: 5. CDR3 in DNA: TGTGCCATCAGTACGGACAGGGGAAGTCAGCCCCAGCATTTT. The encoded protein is CAISTDRGSQPQHF.

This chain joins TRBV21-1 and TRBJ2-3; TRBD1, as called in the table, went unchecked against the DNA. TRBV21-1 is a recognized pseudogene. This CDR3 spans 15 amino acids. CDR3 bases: TGTGCCAGCAGCAACAGGGGGCGCCAGGCAGATACGCAGTATTTT. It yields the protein CASSNRGRQADTQYF.

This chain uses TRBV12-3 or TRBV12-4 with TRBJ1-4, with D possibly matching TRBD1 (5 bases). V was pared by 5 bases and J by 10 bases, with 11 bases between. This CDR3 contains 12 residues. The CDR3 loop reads CASSRDGGKLFF. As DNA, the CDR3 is TGTGCCAGCAGTCGGGACGGGGGAAAACTGTTTTTT.

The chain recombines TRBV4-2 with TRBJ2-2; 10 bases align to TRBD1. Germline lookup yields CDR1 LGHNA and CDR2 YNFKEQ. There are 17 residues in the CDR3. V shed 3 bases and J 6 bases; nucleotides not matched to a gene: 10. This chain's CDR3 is CASSQPRQGASPGELFF. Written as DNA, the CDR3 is TGTGCCAGCAGCCAGCCTAGACAGGGGGCATCGCCCGGGGAGCTGTTTTTT.

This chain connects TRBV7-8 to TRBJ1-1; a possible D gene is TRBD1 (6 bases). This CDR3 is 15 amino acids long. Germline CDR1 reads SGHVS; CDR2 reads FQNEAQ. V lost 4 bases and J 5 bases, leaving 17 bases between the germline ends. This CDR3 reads CASSSQGAVRTEAFF. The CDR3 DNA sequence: TGTGCCAGCAGCTCACAGGGTGCGGTTCGGACTGAAGCTTTCTTT.

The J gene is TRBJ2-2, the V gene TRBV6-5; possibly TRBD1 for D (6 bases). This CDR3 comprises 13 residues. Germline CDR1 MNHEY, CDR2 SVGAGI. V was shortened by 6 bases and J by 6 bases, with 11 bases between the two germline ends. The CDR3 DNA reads TGTGCCAGCAGATATAACAGGGCCGGGGAGCTGTTTTTT. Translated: CASRYNRAGELFF.

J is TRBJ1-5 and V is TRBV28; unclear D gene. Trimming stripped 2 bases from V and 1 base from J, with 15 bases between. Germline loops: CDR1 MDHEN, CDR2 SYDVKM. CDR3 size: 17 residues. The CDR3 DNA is TGTGCCAGCAGTTTAGAGTGGGGAGGTCGGAGCAATCAGCCCCAGCATTTT. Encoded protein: CASSLEWGGRSNQPQHF.

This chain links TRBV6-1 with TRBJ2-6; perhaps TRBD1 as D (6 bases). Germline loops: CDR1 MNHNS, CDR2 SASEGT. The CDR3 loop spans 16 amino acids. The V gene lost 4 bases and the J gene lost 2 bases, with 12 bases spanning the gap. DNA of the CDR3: TGTGCCAGCAGTGGGCCCGGGACACCTGGGGCCAACGTCCTGACTTTC. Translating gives CASSGPGTPGANVLTF.

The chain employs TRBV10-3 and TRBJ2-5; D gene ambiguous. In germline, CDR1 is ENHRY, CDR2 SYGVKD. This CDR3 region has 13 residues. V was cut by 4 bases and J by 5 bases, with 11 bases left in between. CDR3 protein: CAISAAMAETQYF. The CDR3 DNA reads TGTGCCATCAGTGCGGCCATGGCGGAGACCCAGTACTTC.

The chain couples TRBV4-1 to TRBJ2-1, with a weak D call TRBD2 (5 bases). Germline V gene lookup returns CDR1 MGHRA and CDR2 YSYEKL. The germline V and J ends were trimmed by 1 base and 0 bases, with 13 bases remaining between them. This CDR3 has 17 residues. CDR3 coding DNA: TGCGCCAGCAGCCAAGTAGGTTTAGGGAGCTCCTACAATGAGCAGTTCTTC. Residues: CASSQVGLGSSYNEQFF.

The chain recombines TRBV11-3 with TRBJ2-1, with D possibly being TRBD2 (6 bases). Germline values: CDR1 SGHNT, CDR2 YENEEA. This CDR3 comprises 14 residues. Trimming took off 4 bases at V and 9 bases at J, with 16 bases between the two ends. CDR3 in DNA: TGTGCCAGCAGCTGGGGGACTCTGAGGGGTGAGCAGTTCTTC. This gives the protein CASSWGTLRGEQFF. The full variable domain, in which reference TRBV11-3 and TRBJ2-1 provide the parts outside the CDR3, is EAGVVQSPRYKIIEKKQPVAFWCNPISGHNTLYWYLQNLGQGPELLIRYENEEAVDDSQLPKDRFSAERLKGVDSTLKIQPAELGDSAVYLCASSWGTLRGEQFFGPGTRLTVL.

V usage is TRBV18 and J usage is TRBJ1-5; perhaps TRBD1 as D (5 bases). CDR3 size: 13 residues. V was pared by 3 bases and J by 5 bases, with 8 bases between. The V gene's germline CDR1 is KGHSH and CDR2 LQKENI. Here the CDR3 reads CASSPGPDQPQHF. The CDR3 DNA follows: TGTGCCAGCTCACCGGGACCAGATCAGCCCCAGCATTTT. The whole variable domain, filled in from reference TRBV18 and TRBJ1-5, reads NAGVMQNPRHLVRRRGQEARLRCSPMKGHSHVYWYRQLPEEGLKFMVYLQKENIIDESGMPKERFSAEFPKEGPSILRIQQVVRGDSAAYFCASSPGPDQPQHFGDGTRLSIL.

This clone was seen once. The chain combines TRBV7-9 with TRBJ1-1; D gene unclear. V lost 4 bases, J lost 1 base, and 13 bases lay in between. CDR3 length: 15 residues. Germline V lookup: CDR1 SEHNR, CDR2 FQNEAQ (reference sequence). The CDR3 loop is CASSSLVQENTEAFF. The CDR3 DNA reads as TGTGCCAGCAGCTCCCTCGTCCAGGAGAACACTGAAGCTTTCTTT. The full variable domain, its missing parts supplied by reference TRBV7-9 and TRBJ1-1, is DTGVSQNPRHKITKRGQNVTFRCDPISEHNRLYWYRQTLGQGPEFLTYFQNEAQLEKSRLLSDRFSAERPKGSFSTLEIQRTEQGDSAMYLCASSSLVQENTEAFFGQGTRLTVV.

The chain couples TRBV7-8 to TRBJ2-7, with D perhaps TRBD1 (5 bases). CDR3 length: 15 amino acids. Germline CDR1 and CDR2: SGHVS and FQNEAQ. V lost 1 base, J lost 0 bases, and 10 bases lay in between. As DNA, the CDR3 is TGTGCCAGCAGCTTAGTGGCAGGGATCTCCTACGAGCAGTACTTC. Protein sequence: CASSLVAGISYEQYF. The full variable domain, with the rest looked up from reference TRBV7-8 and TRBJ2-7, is GAGVSQSPRYKVAKRGQDVALRCDPISGHVSLFWYQQALGQGPEFLTYFQNEAQLDKSGLPSDRFFAERPEGSVSTLKIQRTQQEDSAVYLCASSLVAGISYEQYFGPGTRLTVT.

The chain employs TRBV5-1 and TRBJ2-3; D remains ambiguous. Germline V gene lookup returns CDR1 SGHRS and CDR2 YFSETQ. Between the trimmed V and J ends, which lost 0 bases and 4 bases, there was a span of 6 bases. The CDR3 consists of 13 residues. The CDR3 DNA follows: TGCGCCAGCAGCTTGGCGGGTTCAGATACGCAGTATTTT. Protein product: CASSLAGSDTQYF.

The CDR3 reads CASSTTGTGHYEQYF. The CDR3 coding sequence is TGTGCCAGTAGTACTACCGGGACAGGACACTACGAGCAGTACTTC. This chain links TRBV19 with TRBJ2-7; 8 positions match TRBD1. With 4 bases clipped from V and 3 bases from J, the junction kept 8 bases outside the gene matches. There are 15 residues in the CDR3. The germline V gene encodes CDR1 LNHDA and CDR2 SQIVND (reference sequence).

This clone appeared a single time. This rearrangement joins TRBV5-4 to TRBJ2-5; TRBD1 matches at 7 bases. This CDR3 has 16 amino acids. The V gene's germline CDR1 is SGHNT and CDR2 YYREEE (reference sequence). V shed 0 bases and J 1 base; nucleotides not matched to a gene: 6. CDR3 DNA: TGTGCCAGCAGCTTGGAGGGGGCTATAAGCCAAGAGACCCAGTACTTC. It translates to CASSLEGAISQETQYF. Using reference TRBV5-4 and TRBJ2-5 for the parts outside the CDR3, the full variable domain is ETGVTQSPTHLIKTRGQQVTLRCSSQSGHNTVSWYQQALGQGPQFIFQYYREEENGRGNFPPRFSGLQFPNYSSELNVNALELDDSALYLCASSLEGAISQETQYFGPGTRLLVL.

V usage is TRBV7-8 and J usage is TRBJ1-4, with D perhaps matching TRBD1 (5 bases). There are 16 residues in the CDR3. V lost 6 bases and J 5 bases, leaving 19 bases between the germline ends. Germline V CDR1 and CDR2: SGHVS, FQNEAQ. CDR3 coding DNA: TGTGCCAGCAGTTCCATTAATAGGGGTGGAAATGAAAAACTGTTTTTT. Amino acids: CASSSINRGGNEKLFF.

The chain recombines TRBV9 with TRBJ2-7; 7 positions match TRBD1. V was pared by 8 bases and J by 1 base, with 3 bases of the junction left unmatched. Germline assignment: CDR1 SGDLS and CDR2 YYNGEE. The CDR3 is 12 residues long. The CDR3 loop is CASGQESYEQYF. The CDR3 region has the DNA TGTGCCAGTGGACAGGAATCCTACGAGCAGTACTTC.

CDR3 residues: CSAEFSGYEAFF. CDR3 sequence (DNA): TGCAGCGCAGAATTCTCAGGGTATGAAGCTTTCTTT. The V call is TRBV29-1, the J call TRBJ1-1; D is possibly TRBD1 (5 bases). Germline-derived CDR1 and CDR2 are SQVTM and ANQGSEA. CDR3 size: 12 residues. Trimming removed 7 bases from V and 7 bases from J, with 16 bases in between.

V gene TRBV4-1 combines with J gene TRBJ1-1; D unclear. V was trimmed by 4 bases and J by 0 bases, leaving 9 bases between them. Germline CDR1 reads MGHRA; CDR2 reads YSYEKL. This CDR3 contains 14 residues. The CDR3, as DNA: TGCGCCAGCAGCCCCAAAGGGCTGAACACTGAAGCTTTCTTT. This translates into CASSPKGLNTEAFF.

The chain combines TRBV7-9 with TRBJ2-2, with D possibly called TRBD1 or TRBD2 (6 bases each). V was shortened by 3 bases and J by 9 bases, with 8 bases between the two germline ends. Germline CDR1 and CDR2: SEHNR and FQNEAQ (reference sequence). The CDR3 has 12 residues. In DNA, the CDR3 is TGTGCCAGCAGCTTGGGGGGCCGGGAGCTGTTTTTT. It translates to CASSLGGRELFF.